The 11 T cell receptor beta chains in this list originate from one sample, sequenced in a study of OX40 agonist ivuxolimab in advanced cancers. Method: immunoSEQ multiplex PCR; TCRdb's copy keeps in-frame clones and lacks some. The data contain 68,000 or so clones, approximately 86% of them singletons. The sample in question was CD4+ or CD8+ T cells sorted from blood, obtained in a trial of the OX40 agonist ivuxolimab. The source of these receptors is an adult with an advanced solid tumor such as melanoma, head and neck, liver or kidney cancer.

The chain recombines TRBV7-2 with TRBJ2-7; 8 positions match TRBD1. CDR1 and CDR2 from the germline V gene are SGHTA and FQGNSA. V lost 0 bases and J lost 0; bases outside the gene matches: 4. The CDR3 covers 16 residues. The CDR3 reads CASSLARTGTSYEQYF. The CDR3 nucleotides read TGTGCCAGCAGCTTAGCACGGACAGGGACCTCCTACGAGCAGTACTTC.

DNA of the CDR3: TGTGCCAGTAGCCGACTGTCAGGGGGCATGTACTTC. It codes for CASSRLSGGMYF. This chain connects TRBV19 to TRBJ2-4, with 8 bases lining up with TRBD1. The CDR3 consists of 12 residues. V was clipped by 6 bases and J by 15 bases; unmatched bases: 10. CDR1 and CDR2 from the germline V gene are LNHDA and SQIVND (reference sequence).

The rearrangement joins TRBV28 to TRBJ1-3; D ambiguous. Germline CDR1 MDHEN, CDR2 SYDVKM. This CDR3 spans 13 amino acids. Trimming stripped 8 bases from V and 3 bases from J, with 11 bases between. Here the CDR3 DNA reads TGTGCCAGCTTTGTCTCTGGTGGAAACACCATATATTTT. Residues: CASFVSGGNTIYF.

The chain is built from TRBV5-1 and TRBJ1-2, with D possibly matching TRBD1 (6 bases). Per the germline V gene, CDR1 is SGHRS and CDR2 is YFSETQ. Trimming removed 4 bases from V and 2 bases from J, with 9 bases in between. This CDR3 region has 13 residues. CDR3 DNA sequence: TGCGCCAGCAGCCAAACAGGGAACTATGGCTACACCTTC. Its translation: CASSQTGNYGYTF.

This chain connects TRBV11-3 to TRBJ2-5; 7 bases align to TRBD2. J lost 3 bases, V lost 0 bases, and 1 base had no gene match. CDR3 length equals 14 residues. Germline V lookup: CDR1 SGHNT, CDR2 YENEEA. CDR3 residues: CASSLDGGEETQYF. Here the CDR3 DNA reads TGTGCCAGCAGCTTAGATGGGGGGGAAGAGACCCAGTACTTC.

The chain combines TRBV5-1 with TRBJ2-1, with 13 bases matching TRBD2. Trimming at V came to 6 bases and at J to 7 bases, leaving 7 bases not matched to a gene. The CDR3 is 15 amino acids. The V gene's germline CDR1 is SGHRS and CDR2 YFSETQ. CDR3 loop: CASTALAGGGNEQFF. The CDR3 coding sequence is TGCGCCAGCACGGCACTAGCGGGAGGGGGAAATGAGCAGTTCTTC.

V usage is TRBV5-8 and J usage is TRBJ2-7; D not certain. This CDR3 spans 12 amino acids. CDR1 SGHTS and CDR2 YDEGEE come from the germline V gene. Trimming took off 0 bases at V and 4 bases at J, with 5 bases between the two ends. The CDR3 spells CASSLVRYEQYF. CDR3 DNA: TGTGCCAGCAGCTTGGTGAGGTACGAGCAGTACTTC.

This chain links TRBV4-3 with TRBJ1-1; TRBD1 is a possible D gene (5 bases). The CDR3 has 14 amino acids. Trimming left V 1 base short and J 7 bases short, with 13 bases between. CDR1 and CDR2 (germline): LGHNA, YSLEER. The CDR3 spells CASSQARQGDEAFF. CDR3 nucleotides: TGCGCCAGCAGCCAAGCCCGCCAGGGCGATGAAGCTTTCTTT.

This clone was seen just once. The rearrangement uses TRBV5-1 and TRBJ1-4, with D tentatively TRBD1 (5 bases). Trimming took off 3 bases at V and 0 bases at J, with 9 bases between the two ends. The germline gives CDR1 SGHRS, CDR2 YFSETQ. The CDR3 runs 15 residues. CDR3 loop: CASSSQGATNEKLFF. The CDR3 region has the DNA TGCGCCAGCAGCTCCCAGGGCGCAACTAATGAAAAACTGTTTTTT.

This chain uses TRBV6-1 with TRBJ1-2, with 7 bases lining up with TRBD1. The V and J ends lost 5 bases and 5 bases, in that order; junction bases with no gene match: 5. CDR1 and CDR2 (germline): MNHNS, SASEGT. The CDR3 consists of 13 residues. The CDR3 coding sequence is TGTGCCAGCAGTTGGGGGGACAGTTATGGCTACACCTTC. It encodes CASSWGDSYGYTF.

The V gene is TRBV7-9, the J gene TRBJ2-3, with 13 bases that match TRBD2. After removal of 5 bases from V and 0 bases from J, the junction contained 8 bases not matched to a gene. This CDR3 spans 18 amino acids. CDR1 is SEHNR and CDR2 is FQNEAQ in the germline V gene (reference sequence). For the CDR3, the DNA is TGTGCCAGCAGCCCGGGACTAGCGGGACACCCAAGCACAGATACGCAGTATTTT. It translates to CASSPGLAGHPSTDTQYF.